The 18 T cell receptor beta chains reported below all come from one sample, sequenced in a study of neurological immune-mediated disorders. TCRdb called the 5' RACE reads again in MiXCR, with one record for every CDR3 protein. The data hold more than 50,000 distinct CDR3 sequences, with approximately 25% observed a single time. Time point reported: technical triplicate 2. Sequencing was performed on PBMCs. The receptors here all came from a man aged 60 to 69 with HTLV-1-associated myelopathy (HAM/TSP).

There are many counts of this clonotype. The V call is TRBV7-2, the J call TRBJ2-3; 8 bases agree with TRBD2. Germline trimming cut 1 base from V and 11 bases from J; bases unmatched to any gene: 11. CDR3 size: 15 residues. Germline-derived CDR1 and CDR2 are SGHTA and FQGNSA. CDR3 sequence (DNA): TGTGCCAGCAGCTTAGGACTAGCGTTGAGGTTGGGGCAGTATTTT. Protein: CASSLGLALRLGQYF.

The rearrangement links TRBV14 to TRBJ2-1, with D unresolved. V lost 0 bases to trimming and J lost 7 bases, with 16 bases between them. Germline values: CDR1 SGHDN, CDR2 FVKESK. The CDR3 has 16 amino acids. CDR3 in DNA: TGTGCCAGCAGCCAAGATCGCCAAGCGCCTTGGAATGAGCAGTTCTTC. This encodes CASSQDRQAPWNEQFF.

DNA for the CDR3: TGCGCCAGCAGCTTGACAGGGTTAGCAGAGACCCAGTACTTC. Translating gives CASSLTGLAETQYF. The V gene is TRBV5-1, the J gene TRBJ2-5; perhaps TRBD1 as D (6 bases). The CDR3 sequence is 14 residues long. Per germline, CDR1 SGHRS and CDR2 YFSETQ. The ends were cut back, 1 base at V and 4 bases at J, with 11 bases in the middle.

This chain joins TRBV29-1 and TRBJ1-1; 8 bases line up with TRBD1. The CDR3 has 14 residues. The germline V gene encodes CDR1 SQVTM and CDR2 ANQGSEA. Trimming cost V 5 bases and J 2 bases; bases outside gene matches: 7. CDR3 bases: TGCAGCGTTCGACAGGGGATTAGCAACACTGAAGCTTTCTTT. Its translation: CSVRQGISNTEAFF.

This clonotype has a count of ten or more. This chain connects TRBV29-1 to TRBJ2-5; TRBD2 matches 7 bases. The V gene end was trimmed by 7 bases and the J gene end by 6 bases; junction bases not matched to a gene: 8. This CDR3 is built from 12 residues. Germline lookup yields CDR1 SQVTM and CDR2 ANQGSEA. In DNA form, the CDR3 reads TGCAGCGCACATGGGGGGGGACAGACCCAGTACTTC. Its protein product is CSAHGGGQTQYF.

This clonotype showed up many times. The J gene is TRBJ1-1, the V gene TRBV20-1, with 8 positions matching TRBD1. CDR1 is DFQATT, CDR2 SNEGSKA, per germline (reference sequence). This CDR3 region has 14 residues. V was pared by 5 bases and J by 4 bases, with 9 bases of the junction left unmatched. CDR3 nucleotides: TGCAGTGCTTTGGAACAGGGGGACGGCACTGAAGCTTTCTTT. Residues: CSALEQGDGTEAFF.

This clonotype was counted at least ten times. V and J are TRBV12-3 or TRBV12-4 and TRBJ1-2; 11 bases line up with TRBD1. The CDR3 is made up of 14 amino acids. V shed 6 bases and J 8 bases; nucleotides not matched to a gene: 8. CDR3 coding DNA: TGTGCCAGCAGGCCCGGGACAGGGGGTAGAGGCTACACCTTC. Protein sequence: CASRPGTGGRGYTF.

This clonotype was recorded at least ten times. The chain couples TRBV5-1 to TRBJ2-7; D is undetermined. CDR3 length: 14 amino acids. V was clipped by 0 bases and J by 0 bases, with 7 bases between them. Germline V gene data show CDR1 as SGHRS and CDR2 as YFSETQ. The CDR3 spells CASSLEQSSYEQYF. In DNA, the CDR3 is TGCGCCAGCAGCTTGGAACAGAGCTCCTACGAGCAGTACTTC.

This clonotype was detected only once. The gene calls are TRBV29-1 and TRBJ2-1; 8 bases line up with TRBD2. Unmatched junction bases numbered 2, after V lost 7 bases and J lost 3 bases. The CDR3 extends over 12 amino acids. Germline V gives CDR1 SQVTM, CDR2 ANQGSEA. CDR3 nucleotides: TGCAGCGCCGGGACTAGCTACAATGAGCAGTTCTTC. Translation gives CSAGTSYNEQFF.

This clonotype was seen ten or more times. The CDR3 DNA follows: TGCAGTGCTAGAGATTCAAGGGTACGGGAGCAGTTCTTC. Protein: CSARDSRVREQFF. The chain is built from TRBV20-1 and TRBJ2-1; D call uncertain. V was cut by 0 bases and J by 10 bases, with 13 bases left in between. The V gene's germline CDR1 is DFQATT and CDR2 SNEGSKA (reference sequence). The CDR3 contains 13 residues.

This clonotype was observed many times. V usage is TRBV5-1 and J usage is TRBJ2-1; possibly TRBD1 for D (6 bases). Germline V gene data show CDR1 as SGHRS and CDR2 as YFSETQ. Trimming pared 4 bases from V and 0 bases from J, leaving 8 bases between. CDR3 length: 14 residues. CDR3 DNA sequence: TGCGCCAGCAGCGAACAGGGCTCCTACAATGAGCAGTTCTTC. This codes for CASSEQGSYNEQFF.

This clonotype appeared many times. The chain joins TRBV5-1 to TRBJ2-7; TRBD2 agrees at 7 bases. Losses at the gene ends were 4 bases for V and 3 bases for J; bases not matched to a gene: 7. From germline, CDR1 is SGHRS and CDR2 YFSETQ. The CDR3 consists of 14 residues. In nucleotides, the CDR3 is TGCGCCAGCAGCCGGGGGTCTAGCGGCTACGAGCAGTACTTC. Translation: CASSRGSSGYEQYF.

Many counts were recorded for this clonotype. This chain links TRBV29-1 with TRBJ2-1, with a tentative D call TRBD2 (5 bases). V was cut by 6 bases and J by 9 bases, with 18 bases left in between. This CDR3 contains 13 residues. The germline V gene encodes CDR1 SQVTM and CDR2 ANQGSEA. The CDR3 region has the DNA TGCAGCGTGGAGCTCGGGGTCCGCGGTGAGCAGTTCTTC. This sequence encodes CSVELGVRGEQFF.

In its sample, this clonotype was seen many times. The chain links TRBV11-2 to TRBJ1-1; possible D gene TRBD1, 6 bases. Germline V gene lookup returns CDR1 SGHAT and CDR2 FQNNGV. The CDR3 covers 13 residues. Trimming removed 2 bases from V and 7 bases from J, with 11 bases in between. CDR3 nucleotide sequence: TGTGCCAGCAGCTTATTCAGGGGCATTGAAGCTTTCTTT. Amino acids: CASSLFRGIEAFF.

At least ten counts were recorded for this clonotype. The chain uses TRBV9 and TRBJ2-1; TRBD1 matches at 7 bases. This CDR3 has 16 amino acids. Trimming cost V 3 bases and J 1 base; bases outside gene matches: 7. The germline V gene encodes CDR1 SGDLS and CDR2 YYNGEE. The CDR3 spells CASSASTGLSYNEQFF. The CDR3 DNA is TGTGCCAGCAGCGCTTCGACAGGGCTATCCTACAATGAGCAGTTCTTC. Drawing the rest from reference TRBV9 and TRBJ2-1, the complete variable domain is DSGVTQTPKHLITATGQRVTLRCSPRSGDLSVYWYQQSLDQGLQFLIQYYNGEERAKGNILERFSAQQFPDLHSELNLSSLELGDSALYFCASSASTGLSYNEQFFGPGTRLTVL.

This clonotype was found many times. The V call is TRBV10-3, the J call TRBJ2-5, with D perhaps matching TRBD2 (6 bases). Trimming cost V 4 bases and J 1 base, with 10 bases left between them. This CDR3 comprises 14 residues. The germline V gene encodes CDR1 ENHRY and CDR2 SYGVKD. CDR3 bases: TGTGCCATCAGTGGGGATAGCGGCCAAGAGACCCAGTACTTC. It codes for CAISGDSGQETQYF.

This clonotype occurred many times. This chain joins TRBV27 and TRBJ1-2; D gene unclear. The CDR3 covers 13 residues. V was shortened by 3 bases and J by 1 base, with 6 bases between the two germline ends. CDR1 and CDR2 (germline): MNHEY, SMNVEV (reference sequence). CDR3 bases: TGTGCCAGCAGTTTGGGGAATAACTATGGCTACACCTTC. Amino acids: CASSLGNNYGYTF.

In this sample, this clonotype turned up a few times. V and J are TRBV4-1 and TRBJ2-5; D is unclear. Deletions cut 0 bases from V and 6 bases from J, with 11 bases between. CDR1 and CDR2 from the germline V gene are MGHRA and YSYEKL. This CDR3 spans 14 amino acids. The CDR3 DNA follows: TGCGCCAGCAGCCAAGACTCTTTAGTGAAGACCCAGTACTTC. Its translation is CASSQDSLVKTQYF.